The 18 T cell receptor beta chains presented below share a single source sample, sequenced in a study of cytomegalovirus exposure and HLA in healthy donors. The PCR employed 60 Vbeta primers together with 13 Jbeta primers. Assay used: immunoSEQ multiplex PCR; TCRdb lists only in-frame clones, some missing. Of about 120,000 clones listed, around four fifths are singletons. Sequencing used PBMCs. The receptors stem from a man aged 55 to 70 in good health and CMV-seropositive.

J is TRBJ2-5 and V is TRBV11-3; 9 bases map to TRBD1. The J call is uncertain, as TRBJ2-7 better fits the DNA end. Germline loops: CDR1 SGHNT, CDR2 YENEEA. This CDR3 has 15 amino acids. The CDR3 loop is CASSDPGQGNYEQYF. CDR3 sequence (DNA): TGTGCCAGCAGCGATCCGGGACAGGGCAACTACGAGCAGTACTTC.

The gene calls are TRBV6-1 and TRBJ1-1, with a possible D match to TRBD1 (5 bases). Trimming removed 2 bases from V and 3 bases from J, with 7 bases in between. In germline, CDR1 is MNHNS, CDR2 SASEGT. The CDR3 runs 13 residues. The CDR3 coding sequence is TGTGCCAGCAGTGAACCAGGGTACACTGAAGCTTTCTTT. Protein product: CASSEPGYTEAFF.

In this sample, this clone turned up once. This rearrangement joins TRBV15 to TRBJ2-1; TRBD2 agrees at 13 bases. CDR3 size: 16 residues. With 0 bases clipped from V and 9 bases from J, the junction kept 5 bases outside the gene matches. Germline V gives CDR1 LNHNV, CDR2 YYDKDF (reference sequence). The DNA of the CDR3 is TGTGCCACCAGCAGAGATCCCCGACTAGCGGGGGGTGAGCAGTTCTTC. Translated: CATSRDPRLAGGEQFF.

The V call is TRBV30, the J call TRBJ2-7, with 7 nucleotides matching TRBD1. The CDR3 covers 13 residues. Germline V gives CDR1 GTSNPN, CDR2 SVGIG (reference sequence). The J segment lost 4 bases and the V segment lost 1 base, leaving 4 bases of the junction unmatched. This chain's CDR3 is CAWSEGQDYEQYF. The DNA of the CDR3 is TGTGCCTGGAGTGAAGGACAGGATTACGAGCAGTACTTC.

The V gene is TRBV7-2, the J gene TRBJ2-3; possibly TRBD1 for D (6 bases). The length of the CDR3 is 15 residues. Trimming pared 5 bases from V and 4 bases from J, leaving 16 bases between. CDR1 is SGHTA, CDR2 FQGNSA, per germline. CDR3: CASSPVGARADTQYF. For the CDR3, the DNA is TGTGCCAGCAGCCCGGTGGGGGCGAGGGCAGATACGCAGTATTTT.

The gene calls are TRBV6-1 and TRBJ2-1, with 7 positions matching TRBD1. The CDR3 spans 14 residues. CDR1 and CDR2 (germline): MNHNS, SASEGT. V shed 3 bases and J 8 bases; nucleotides not matched to a gene: 7. The CDR3 loop reads CASSEMTGSDEQFF. The CDR3 DNA reads TGTGCCAGCAGTGAGATGACAGGGTCCGATGAGCAGTTCTTC.

The chain carries TRBV10-1 and TRBJ2-1; 14 bases are a match to TRBD2. This CDR3 contains 14 residues. Trimming at V came to 2 bases and at J to 11 bases, leaving 2 bases not matched to a gene. CDR1 and CDR2 (germline): WNHNN, SYGVQD (reference sequence). DNA of the CDR3: TGCGCCAGCAGTGAGGGACTAGCGGGGGGTAAGCAGTTCTTC. Translated: CASSEGLAGGKQFF.

This chain connects TRBV6-6 to TRBJ2-5; D ambiguous. This CDR3 is built from 14 residues. The V and J ends lost 0 bases and 1 base respectively, with 6 bases between them. Per the germline V gene, CDR1 is MNHNY and CDR2 is SVGAGI (reference sequence). The CDR3 DNA follows: TGTGCCAGCAGTTACTCGGCAGGCCAAGAGACCCAGTACTTC. This translates into CASSYSAGQETQYF.

This clone was counted a few times. The chain carries TRBV19 and TRBJ2-1; the match to TRBD2 covers 9 bases. CDR1 and CDR2 (germline): LNHDA, SQIVND (reference sequence). With V trimmed by 5 bases and J by 6 bases, 2 bases remained unmatched. CDR3 length: 13 amino acids. In DNA form, the CDR3 reads TGTGCCAGTAGTTATAGCGGGAGCAATGAGCAGTTCTTC. Protein: CASSYSGSNEQFF.

The chain uses TRBV5-8 and TRBJ1-2; D perhaps matches TRBD1 (5 bases). The germline gives CDR1 SGHTS, CDR2 YDEGEE. The CDR3 contains 13 residues. The V end lost 1 base, the J end lost 7 bases, and 11 bases lay between the germline ends. The CDR3 DNA is TGTGCCAGCAGCTTGAGAAGTAGGGGTGGCTACACCTTC. This encodes CASSLRSRGGYTF.

The chain employs TRBV30 and TRBJ1-3; D not certain. Trimming left V 4 bases short and J 4 bases short, with 11 bases between. The length of the CDR3 is 13 residues. The germline gives CDR1 GTSNPN, CDR2 SVGIG (reference sequence). CDR3 sequence (DNA): TGTGCCTGGACTCCAAATCTAGGAAACACCATATATTTT. It encodes CAWTPNLGNTIYF.

The DNA for the CDR3 is TGCGCCAGCAGGGCTAGCTTTGAGCAGTTCTTC. Protein sequence: CASRASFEQFF. V usage is TRBV5-1 and J usage is TRBJ2-1; perhaps TRBD2 as D (5 bases). Deletions cut 5 bases from V and 9 bases from J, with 9 bases between. CDR1 and CDR2 (germline): SGHRS, YFSETQ. CDR3 size: 11 residues.

The rearrangement links TRBV7-9 to TRBJ1-2; TRBD1 matches 7 bases. This CDR3 region has 15 residues. The junction had 9 bases not matched to a gene; V was cut back by 4 bases and J by 4 bases. From germline, CDR1 is SEHNR and CDR2 FQNEAQ (reference sequence). The CDR3 here is CASSSDRASGYGYTF. The CDR3 DNA is TGTGCCAGCAGCTCTGACAGGGCGTCGGGCTATGGCTACACCTTC.

CDR3 sequence reads: CASSQNRDRVNTEAFF. The CDR3 DNA is TGCGCCAGCAGCCAGAATCGGGACAGGGTGAACACTGAAGCTTTCTTT. The chain combines TRBV4-1 with TRBJ1-1; 9 nucleotides align to TRBD1. The J segment lost 0 bases and the V segment lost 3 bases, leaving 5 bases of the junction unmatched. Germline V CDR1 and CDR2: MGHRA, YSYEKL. The CDR3 has 16 amino acids.

In DNA form, the CDR3 reads TGTGCCAGAAGACTGACAGGGGCCCCCGGGGAGCTGTTTTTT. Translating gives CARRLTGAPGELFF. The J gene is TRBJ2-2, the V gene TRBV5-3, with TRBD1 matching over 8 bases. TRBV5-3 is annotated as an ORF whose role is uncertain. V lost 5 bases, J lost 6 bases, and 6 bases stayed unmatched. There are 14 residues in the CDR3.

The chain recombines TRBV5-6 with TRBJ1-4; 8 bases fit TRBD1. The length of the CDR3 is 16 residues. The germline gives CDR1 SGHDT, CDR2 YYEEEE. Unmatched junction bases numbered 7, after V lost 3 bases and J lost 3 bases. The CDR3 DNA follows: TGTGCCAGCAGCTACTGGGACAGGACTTCTAATGAAAAACTGTTTTTT. This translates into CASSYWDRTSNEKLFF.

The V gene is TRBV5-1, the J gene TRBJ2-5; D possibly corresponds to TRBD1 (5 bases). V was pared by 0 bases and J by 2 bases, with 8 bases between. The CDR3 runs to 14 residues. Germline values: CDR1 SGHRS, CDR2 YFSETQ. The CDR3 nucleotides are TGCGCCAGCAGCTTGGAGACAGTACAAGAGACCCAGTACTTC. Its translation: CASSLETVQETQYF.

The chain has TRBV29-1 and TRBJ2-5; 8 bases line up with TRBD1. The germline V gene has CDR1 SQVTM and CDR2 ANQGSEA. Trimming removed 4 bases from V and 5 bases from J; junction bases left unmatched: 9. The CDR3 is made up of 14 amino acids. The CDR3 here is CSVGRQGPGETQYF. DNA for the CDR3: TGCAGCGTTGGGAGACAGGGGCCCGGGGAGACCCAGTACTTC.